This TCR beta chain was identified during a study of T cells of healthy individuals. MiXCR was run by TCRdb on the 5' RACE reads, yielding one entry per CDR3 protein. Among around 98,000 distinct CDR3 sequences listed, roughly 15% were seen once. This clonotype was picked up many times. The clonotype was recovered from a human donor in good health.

CDR3 region: CASSQPHRGHQPQHF. The CDR3 DNA reads TGCGCCAGCAGCCAACCTCACAGGGGGCACCAGCCCCAGCATTTT. The V call is TRBV4-1, the J call TRBJ1-5, with TRBD1 identical over 9 bases. Germline V gene data show CDR1 as MGHRA and CDR2 as YSYEKL. With 2 bases clipped from V and 7 bases from J, the junction kept 6 bases outside the gene matches. This CDR3 spans 15 amino acids.